A single sample gave rise to the 30 T cell receptor beta chains below, sequenced in a study of cytomegalovirus exposure and HLA in healthy donors. Sequencing used immunoSEQ multiplex PCR; TCRdb keeps in-frame clones, though not all of them. The sample yields over 45,000 clones, roughly nine tenths seen once. Source material: PBMCs. All receptors derive from a man younger than 35 in good health and CMV-seronegative.

This chain uses TRBV18 with TRBJ1-2; 8 nucleotides align to TRBD1. The CDR3 extends over 13 amino acids. CDR1 is KGHSH and CDR2 is LQKENI in the germline V gene. V lost 4 bases to trimming and J lost 4 bases; unmatched junction nucleotides: 2. CDR3 DNA sequence: TGTGCCAGCTCACGGGACAGGAGCTATGGCTACACCTTC. Protein product: CASSRDRSYGYTF.

This clone was picked up one time. This chain links TRBV4-3 with TRBJ2-3, with TRBD1 as a possible D gene (5 bases). Germline loops: CDR1 LGHNA, CDR2 YSLEER. Between the trimmed V and J ends, which lost 0 bases and 3 bases, there was a span of 7 bases. This CDR3 has 14 residues. CDR3 DNA sequence: TGCGCCAGCAGCCAAGACGACAGTACAGATACGCAGTATTTT. Translated, it gives CASSQDDSTDTQYF.

The rearrangement uses TRBV7-8 and TRBJ1-1; D is possibly TRBD1 (6 bases). With 2 bases removed from V and 2 bases from J, the gap between germline ends came to 15 bases. Germline CDR1 SGHVS, CDR2 FQNEAQ. This CDR3 is 16 amino acids long. CDR3 nucleotide sequence: TGTGCCAGCAGCTTAATCGGGACACGGTATAACACTGAAGCTTTCTTT. Translating gives CASSLIGTRYNTEAFF.

The genes are TRBV7-3 and TRBJ2-1, with unresolved D. Germline V CDR1 and CDR2: SGHTA, FQGTGA. This CDR3 contains 12 residues. The V end lost 0 bases, the J end lost 9 bases, and 6 bases lay between the germline ends. The CDR3: CASSLTSSEQFF. In DNA, the CDR3 is TGTGCCAGCAGCTTAACTTCCAGTGAGCAGTTCTTC.

The chain couples TRBV28 to TRBJ2-4, with 7 bases identical to TRBD2. Germline V gives CDR1 MDHEN, CDR2 SYDVKM. V lost 5 bases to trimming and J lost 1 base; unmatched junction nucleotides: 5. This CDR3 comprises 15 residues. The CDR3 DNA reads as TGTGCCAGCAGTCCGAACGGGAGGGCCAAAAACATTCAGTACTTC. Encoded protein: CASSPNGRAKNIQYF.

CDR3 DNA: TGTGCCAGCAGTTTAAGGGCAACTAGAGGTGGCTACACCTTC. This sequence encodes CASSLRATRGGYTF. This chain uses TRBV28 with TRBJ1-2, with D uncertain. Deletions cut 2 bases from V and 7 bases from J, with 14 bases between. This CDR3 spans 14 amino acids. Germline CDR1 is MDHEN and CDR2 is SYDVKM.

This clone came up once. This chain connects TRBV6-6 to TRBJ2-2; D may be TRBD1 (5 bases). V gave up 5 bases and J gave up 3 bases, with 7 bases separating them. The CDR3 spans 13 residues. CDR1 is MNHNY and CDR2 is SVGAGI in the germline V gene (reference sequence). Written as DNA, the CDR3 is TGTGCCAGCAGTCGCAGGGACACCGGGGAGCTGTTTTTT. This translates into CASSRRDTGELFF.

J is TRBJ2-1 and V is TRBV5-4; 12 bases match TRBD2. Germline V gene data show CDR1 as SGHNT and CDR2 as YYREEE (reference sequence). The CDR3 is made up of 14 amino acids. V was clipped by 7 bases and J by 8 bases; unmatched bases: 7. CDR3 loop: CASRTSGRIDEQFF. The CDR3 coding sequence is TGTGCCAGCCGAACTAGCGGGAGGATCGATGAGCAGTTCTTC.

V and J are TRBV5-1 and TRBJ2-7; weak D call: TRBD2 (6 bases). The CDR3 runs 14 residues. Trimming shortened V by 3 bases and J by 2 bases, and 12 bases separated the two germline ends. Germline loops: CDR1 SGHRS, CDR2 YFSETQ. CDR3 protein: CASSSVQRAYEQYF. The CDR3 DNA is TGCGCCAGCAGCTCCGTTCAGCGGGCCTACGAGCAGTACTTC.

The CDR3 nucleotides are TGTGCCAGCAGTCTGGACAGGGGCCGCGAGCAGTACTTC. Protein product: CASSLDRGREQYF. The rearrangement joins TRBV9 to TRBJ2-7; 9 nucleotides match TRBD1. The V gene end was trimmed by 5 bases and the J gene end by 6 bases; junction bases not matched to a gene: 6. This CDR3 region has 13 residues. Looked up from germline, CDR1 is SGDLS and CDR2 is YYNGEE. Full variable domain (missing parts from reference TRBV9 and TRBJ2-7): DSGVTQTPKHLITATGQRVTLRCSPRSGDLSVYWYQQSLDQGLQFLIQYYNGEERAKGNILERFSAQQFPDLHSELNLSSLELGDSALYFCASSLDRGREQYFGPGTRLTVT.

This chain joins TRBV7-9 and TRBJ2-2; D unclear. The V end was cut by 4 bases, the J end by 5 bases, with 5 bases between. CDR1 SEHNR and CDR2 FQNEAQ come from the germline V gene (reference sequence). This CDR3 is built from 12 residues. CDR3 region: CASSSSTGELFF. In DNA, the CDR3 is TGTGCCAGCAGCTCGAGTACCGGGGAGCTGTTTTTT.

This chain connects TRBV18 to TRBJ2-7, with 8 nucleotides matching TRBD2. Germline CDR1 is KGHSH and CDR2 is LQKENI. The CDR3 loop spans 14 amino acids. V lost 3 bases and J lost 4; bases outside the gene matches: 5. The CDR3 DNA sequence: TGTGCCAGCTCACCTCAAGCGGGAGTTTACGAGCAGTACTTC. Its protein is CASSPQAGVYEQYF.

The chain joins TRBV28 to TRBJ2-7; tentatively, D is TRBD1 (6 bases). The germline gives CDR1 MDHEN, CDR2 SYDVKM. The length of the CDR3 is 15 residues. V lost 6 bases, J lost 1 base, and 16 bases lay in between. The CDR3 DNA is TGTGCCAGCAGCCCACGTGGGACACCGTCCTACGAGCAGTACTTC. This sequence encodes CASSPRGTPSYEQYF.

The chain has TRBV7-6 and TRBJ1-3; the D gene is possibly TRBD1 (5 bases). The V and J ends lost 3 bases and 4 bases respectively, with 19 bases between them. Germline V lookup: CDR1 SGHVS, CDR2 FNYEAQ. The CDR3 extends over 17 amino acids. The DNA for the CDR3 is TGTGCCAGCAGCTTGATTTCAGCGTCAGGGTCGGGAAACACCATATATTTT. Residues: CASSLISASGSGNTIYF. Variable domain in full (rest from reference TRBV7-6 and TRBJ1-3): GAGVSQSPRYKVTKRGQDVALRCDPISGHVSLYWYRQALGQGPEFLTYFNYEAQQDKSGLPNDRFSAERPEGSISTLTIQRTEQRDSAMYRCASSLISASGSGNTIYFGEGSWLTVV.

The chain employs TRBV9 and TRBJ2-1; 7 positions match TRBD2. Germline V gene data show CDR1 as SGDLS and CDR2 as YYNGEE. The V gene end was trimmed by 1 base and the J gene end by 6 bases; junction bases not matched to a gene: 10. The CDR3 is made up of 16 amino acids. The CDR3 region is CASSVWGSPGGNEQFF. The CDR3 DNA reads as TGTGCCAGCAGCGTATGGGGATCGCCGGGGGGCAATGAGCAGTTCTTC.

V is TRBV27 and J is TRBJ1-1; D not certain. This CDR3 spans 14 amino acids. V lost 2 bases, J lost 1 base, and 8 bases lay in between. Germline CDR1 and CDR2: MNHEY and SMNVEV (reference sequence). DNA for the CDR3: TGTGCCAGCAGTTTAGGTGGTAGGAACACTGAAGCTTTCTTT. Encoded protein: CASSLGGRNTEAFF.

V is TRBV2 and J is TRBJ1-1; D perhaps matches TRBD1 (6 bases). Germline assignment: CDR1 SNHLY and CDR2 FYNNEI. V was pared by 7 bases and J by 0 bases, with 21 bases between. CDR3 size: 17 residues. The CDR3 loop reads CASTKDRHDKLNTEAFF. CDR3 in DNA: TGTGCCAGCACTAAGGACAGACATGATAAGTTGAACACTGAAGCTTTCTTT.

The chain combines TRBV5-4 with TRBJ2-3; 11 bases are a match to TRBD2. Germline V gene lookup returns CDR1 SGHNT and CDR2 YYREEE (reference sequence). The junction had 7 bases not matched to a gene; V was cut back by 4 bases and J by 6 bases. This CDR3 has 15 residues. DNA of the CDR3: TGTGCCAGCAGCCTGACTAGCGGGGATTTCGATACGCAGTATTTT. Translating it yields CASSLTSGDFDTQYF.

This chain joins TRBV28 and TRBJ2-3; 11 bases are shared with TRBD2. J gave up 2 bases and V 2 bases, and 3 bases lay outside the gene matches. Germline CDR1 reads MDHEN; CDR2 reads SYDVKM. The CDR3 extends over 16 amino acids. In DNA form, the CDR3 reads TGTGCCAGCAGTTTACTAGCGGGGGGAAACACAGATACGCAGTATTTT. This translates into CASSLLAGGNTDTQYF.

In this sample, this clone turned up once. The CDR3 coding sequence is TGTGCCAGCAGCTTAGTCGTCGTGGCTGGTCAAGAGACCCAGTACTTC. Translation: CASSLVVVAGQETQYF. The J gene is TRBJ2-5, the V gene TRBV11-2; no definite D call. Trimming pared 1 base from V and 2 bases from J, leaving 14 bases between. The CDR3 sequence is 16 residues long. Germline V gene sequence: CDR1 SGHAT, CDR2 FQNNGV. Variable domain in full (rest from reference TRBV11-2 and TRBJ2-5): EAGVAQSPRYKIIEKRQSVAFWCNPISGHATLYWYQQILGQGPKLLIQFQNNGVVDDSQLPKDRFSAERLKGVDSTLKIQPAKLEDSAVYLCASSLVVVAGQETQYFGPGTRLLVL.

The chain is built from TRBV6-5 and TRBJ1-1; D is possibly TRBD1 (6 bases). Per the germline V gene, CDR1 is MNHEY and CDR2 is SVGAGI. V was clipped by 8 bases and J by 1 base, with 11 bases between them. This CDR3 comprises 13 residues. The CDR3 is CASAAGANTEAFF. Written as DNA, the CDR3 is TGTGCCAGCGCAGCAGGGGCGAACACTGAAGCTTTCTTT.

This chain uses TRBV2 with TRBJ2-7; D gene uncertain. The germline gives CDR1 SNHLY, CDR2 FYNNEI. Trimming removed 2 bases at V and 0 bases at J, with 11 bases between. The length of the CDR3 is 15 residues. CDR3 nucleotides: TGTGCCAGCAGTGAAAGTTGGTCTAACTCCTACGAGCAGTACTTC. Its translation: CASSESWSNSYEQYF.

V usage is TRBV5-1 and J usage is TRBJ2-7, with 10 bases that match TRBD2. V shed 3 bases and J 6 bases; nucleotides not matched to a gene: 9. The CDR3 covers 15 residues. CDR1 and CDR2 (germline): SGHRS, YFSETQ. CDR3 in DNA: TGCGCCAGCAGCTCTACTAGCGGGATAAGGGGCGAGCAGTACTTC. This encodes CASSSTSGIRGEQYF.

The chain carries TRBV5-1 and TRBJ2-5; 9 bases align to TRBD2. CDR3 length equals 16 residues. J lost 3 bases, V lost 4 bases, and 10 bases had no gene match. Germline-derived CDR1 and CDR2 are SGHRS and YFSETQ. The CDR3, as DNA: TGCGCCAGCAGCAGGTTAGCGGGAGCGAATAAAGAGACCCAGTACTTC. The encoded protein is CASSRLAGANKETQYF.

J is TRBJ1-1 and V is TRBV28; 8 nucleotides line up with TRBD1. The CDR3 is made up of 16 amino acids. Unmatched junction bases numbered 9, after V lost 6 bases and J lost 0 bases. Germline values: CDR1 MDHEN, CDR2 SYDVKM. The CDR3 DNA sequence: TGTGCCAGCAGGGAGGGACAGGAGGGGGTGAACACTGAAGCTTTCTTT. It codes for CASREGQEGVNTEAFF.

The rearrangement joins TRBV9 to TRBJ2-3; 14 bases line up with TRBD2. This CDR3 is 16 amino acids long. Germline V lookup: CDR1 SGDLS, CDR2 YYNGEE. V lost 5 bases to trimming and J lost 5 bases; unmatched junction nucleotides: 7. The CDR3 nucleotides are TGTGCCAGCAGAAAGGGACTAGCGGGAGACGGAGATACGCAGTATTTT. Protein: CASRKGLAGDGDTQYF.

The V call is TRBV20-1, the J call TRBJ2-7, with D maybe TRBD2 (6 bases). The CDR3 extends over 11 amino acids. The V gene lost 7 bases and the J gene lost 2 bases, with 9 bases spanning the gap. From germline, CDR1 is DFQATT and CDR2 SNEGSKA (reference sequence). The CDR3 here is CSVGGTYEQYF. The DNA of the CDR3 is TGCAGTGTGGGAGGTACCTACGAGCAGTACTTC.

The chain joins TRBV19 to TRBJ2-7; possible D gene TRBD2, 7 bases. Deletions cut 3 bases from V and 0 bases from J, with 12 bases between. Germline V gene data show CDR1 as LNHDA and CDR2 as SQIVND (reference sequence). This CDR3 contains 15 residues. CDR3 sequence reads: CASSMAGARSYEQYF. CDR3 coding DNA: TGTGCCAGTAGTATGGCGGGGGCGCGCTCCTACGAGCAGTACTTC.

This sequence joins TRBV10-3 and TRBJ2-7; D uncertain. Germline V gene lookup returns CDR1 ENHRY and CDR2 SYGVKD. The CDR3 contains 12 residues. Trimming stripped 5 bases from V and 2 bases from J, with 7 bases between. The CDR3 DNA follows: TGTGCCATCAGTTCGTTCCCCTACGAGCAGTACTTC. Amino acid sequence: CAISSFPYEQYF.

The genes are TRBV7-2 and TRBJ2-7, with D unresolved. CDR1 SGHTA and CDR2 FQGNSA come from the germline V gene. This CDR3 is 13 amino acids long. V lost 2 bases and J 6 bases, leaving 11 bases between the germline ends. CDR3 bases: TGTGCCAGCAGCTTAATTGAGGTGGGCGAGCAGTACTTC. It specifies CASSLIEVGEQYF.